These 5 T cell receptor beta chains came from one sample sequenced in a study of early T cells in non-severe SARS-CoV-2 infection. TCRdb analysed the 5' RACE reads with MiXCR anew, one entry per CDR3 protein. This sample yields around 57,000 distinct CDR3 sequences, of which roughly 12% are seen a single time; roughly 10% belongs to the top ten. Specimen: whole blood. Source of these receptors: an adult who was a healthcare worker with PCR-confirmed SARS-CoV-2 infection or an uninfected control (not recorded which).

This clonotype came up many times. The CDR3 loop is CASSPRTGSQETQYF. As DNA, the CDR3 is TGTGCCAGCAGCCCAAGAACAGGGTCCCAAGAGACCCAGTACTTC. The V call is TRBV3-1, the J call TRBJ2-5, with a weak D call TRBD1 (6 bases). V dropped 4 bases and J dropped 1 base, with 13 bases sitting between them. Germline-derived CDR1 and CDR2 are LGHDT and YNNKEL (reference sequence). This CDR3 region has 15 residues.

For this clonotype: This may be a read error, as it is one base from a much larger clone. The chain employs TRBV5-6 and TRBJ2-7; D is ambiguous. Germline assignment: CDR1 SGHDT and CDR2 YYEEEE. CDR3 length: 16 amino acids. The CDR3 spells CPSSFMQALDTYEQYF. In DNA form, the CDR3 reads TGTCCCAGCAGCTTTATGCAGGCACTTGACACCTACGAGCAGTACTTC.

This clonotype was counted only a few times. The chain is built from TRBV12-5 and TRBJ1-6; no clear D gene. This CDR3 spans 13 amino acids. The V gene's germline CDR1 is LGHNT and CDR2 FRNRAP. The CDR3 DNA reads as TGTGCCCTTTGGCCCGGAGAGAATTCACCCCTCCACTTT. Its translation is CALWPGENSPLHF.

This clonotype occurred a few times. CDR3 loop: CASRRQGAGENTEAFF. The CDR3 coding sequence is TGTGCCAGCAGGAGGCAGGGGGCTGGGGAGAACACTGAAGCTTTCTTT. The chain couples TRBV25-1 to TRBJ1-1; TRBD1 matches 8 bases. CDR1 is MGHDK and CDR2 is SYGVNS in the germline V gene. V trimming: 6 bases; J trimming: 1 base; junction bases outside the gene matches: 10. This CDR3 comprises 16 residues.

This clonotype was recorded many times. This chain connects TRBV20-1 to TRBJ2-1; D unclear. Germline lookup yields CDR1 DFQATT and CDR2 SNEGSKA (reference sequence). Deletions cut 4 bases from V and 1 base from J, with 14 bases between. CDR3 length: 15 amino acids. The CDR3 is CSAKPLQGSYNEQFF. The CDR3 coding sequence is TGCAGTGCTAAGCCCCTTCAAGGATCCTACAATGAGCAGTTCTTC.